This TCR beta chain was found in a study of blood T cell repertoires in COVID-19. Whole-study context: PBMCs, B-cell-depleted T cells, or T cells were the source of the cDNA or gDNA that made up the material.

Authors' analysis steps: How many nucleated cells were present was estimated from reference gene primer amplification. The method was immunoSEQ multiplex PCR; TCRdb's version includes in-frame clones alone and lacks a portion of them. That table gives V, J and clone size, and the DNA gave D and trimming. The sample has some 100,000 clones; 65% to 90% are singletons. The CDR3 consists of 16 residues. Trimming cost V 1 base and J 6 bases; bases outside gene matches: 9. Germline V gene lookup returns CDR1 MGHRA and CDR2 YSYEKL. Cohort allocation depended upon clinical history that participants reported. Recovered Cohort 3 donors showed two negative PCRs, clearance, or symptom resolution.

Sequences were obtained from PBMCs or T cells enriched from blood (not recorded which). This clonotype originated in a woman in her 50s who had recovered from COVID-19. This chain links TRBV4-1 with TRBJ2-3; 8 bases map to TRBD2. CDR3 sequence reads: CASSQGFGLAGDTQYF. In DNA, the CDR3 is TGCGCCAGCAGCCAAGGTTTTGGACTAGCAGGGGATACGCAGTATTTT.